The 18 T cell receptor beta chains presented below share a single source sample, sequenced in a study of CD8+ T cells in alopecia areata. Sequencing relied on a cDNA template that was reverse transcribed from extracted RNA. TCRdb's table, derived via immunoSEQ multiplex PCR, lists solely in-frame clones and lacks some. The sample lists about 69,000 clones; roughly 60% were seen once. This sample comprised CD8+ T cells sorted from blood, obtained at week 0. These receptors originate from a human donor with alopecia areata.

The V gene is TRBV4-2, the J gene TRBJ2-7; D is ambiguous. CDR1 and CDR2 (germline): LGHNA, YNFKEQ. The CDR3 has 13 residues. With 2 bases removed from V and 5 bases from J, the gap between germline ends came to 10 bases. This chain's CDR3 is CASSQMIRDEQYF. In DNA form, the CDR3 reads TGTGCCAGCAGCCAAATGATCCGCGACGAGCAGTACTTC.

This clone came up a few times. The chain is built from TRBV5-6 and TRBJ1-5; 9 bases are a match to TRBD1. Trimming cost V 5 bases and J 9 bases; bases outside gene matches: 6. Looked up from germline, CDR1 is SGHDT and CDR2 is YYEEEE. The CDR3 is 13 residues long. Here the CDR3 reads CASSPGQGWPQHF. The CDR3 region has the DNA TGTGCCAGCAGTCCGGGACAGGGTTGGCCCCAGCATTTT.

This rearrangement joins TRBV29-1 to TRBJ1-2, with 8 bases that match TRBD1. This CDR3 has 12 residues. CDR1 is SQVTM, CDR2 ANQGSEA, per germline. Unmatched junction bases numbered 8, after V lost 6 bases and J lost 8 bases. The CDR3 region has the DNA TGCAGCGTCGGGACAGGACTCACGGGCTACACCTTC. Amino acids: CSVGTGLTGYTF. Looking up the rest from reference TRBV29-1 and TRBJ1-2 gives the full variable domain: SAVISQKPSRDICQRGTSLTIQCQVDSQVTMMFWYRQQPGQSLTLIATANQGSEATYESGFVIDKFPISRPNLTFSTLTVSNMSPEDSSIYLCSVGTGLTGYTFGSGTRLTVV.

In its sample, this clone is medium-sized (0.01 to 0.1%). The chain uses TRBV4-3 and TRBJ2-7; TRBD1 aligns across 9 bases. CDR1 is LGHNA and CDR2 is YSLEER in the germline V gene. V shed 4 bases, J shed 0 bases, and the junction held 4 bases outside the gene matches. This CDR3 has 15 amino acids. The CDR3 DNA follows: TGCGCCAGCAGCCCTGTGACAGGGGGCTCCTACGAGCAGTACTTC. Amino acids: CASSPVTGGSYEQYF.

This clone occurred a few times. This chain links TRBV5-1 with TRBJ2-1, with D perhaps assigned TRBD1 or TRBD2 (5 bases each). Germline CDR1 SGHRS, CDR2 YFSETQ. The CDR3 loop spans 13 amino acids. Between the trimmed V and J ends, which lost 6 bases and 6 bases, there was a span of 13 bases. DNA of the CDR3: TGCGCCAGCACGTTTAACGGGGCCAATGAGCAGTTCTTC. Translating it yields CASTFNGANEQFF.

This clone came up a few times. This chain joins TRBV23-1 and TRBJ2-5; the D is unclear. TRBV23-1 is an ORF for which the function is uncertain. Trimming removed 0 bases from V and 2 bases from J, with 7 bases in between. The CDR3 sequence is 14 residues long. The CDR3 reads CASSQSYPQETQYF. The CDR3, as DNA: TGCGCCAGCAGTCAATCCTACCCACAAGAGACCCAGTACTTC.

This clone was observed once. This chain joins TRBV27 and TRBJ2-2; TRBD2 might be the D (5 bases). The CDR3 totals 17 residues. CDR1 MNHEY and CDR2 SMNVEV come from the germline V gene (reference sequence). V lost 1 base and J lost 2, with 14 bases in between. The CDR3 loop reads CASSLYPGFSNTGELFF. CDR3 DNA: TGTGCCAGCAGTTTATATCCGGGGTTTAGCAACACCGGGGAGCTGTTTTTT.

This rearrangement joins TRBV5-1 to TRBJ1-1, with 9 bases identical to TRBD1. The CDR3 has 15 amino acids. Germline V lookup: CDR1 SGHRS, CDR2 YFSETQ. Trimming removed 0 bases from V and 5 bases from J; junction bases left unmatched: 5. The CDR3 DNA reads as TGCGCCAGCAGCTTGGGAGAGACAGGGGGAACTGAAGCTTTCTTT. It specifies CASSLGETGGTEAFF.

The chain couples TRBV4-1 to TRBJ2-7; D remains unclear. The CDR3 spans 13 residues. V shed 4 bases and J shed 6 bases, with 13 bases lying between them. From germline, CDR1 is MGHRA and CDR2 YSYEKL. The CDR3 is CASSLRLGGEQYF. CDR3 nucleotide sequence: TGCGCCAGCAGCCTTCGGCTAGGCGGCGAGCAGTACTTC.

The chain recombines TRBV27 with TRBJ2-2; D unclear. CDR3 length: 16 amino acids. Germline assignment: CDR1 MNHEY and CDR2 SMNVEV (reference sequence). Trimming shortened V by 4 bases and J by 8 bases, and 20 bases separated the two germline ends. The CDR3, as DNA: TGTGCCAGCAGTTCGTTCGGGCCGATCACCACGGGGGAGCTGTTTTTT. Translating gives CASSSFGPITTGELFF.

This clone was observed a few times. The rearrangement links TRBV13 to TRBJ2-3; 10 nucleotides agree with TRBD2. Unmatched junction bases numbered 5, after V lost 7 bases and J lost 1 base. Looked up from germline, CDR1 is PRHDT and CDR2 is FYEKMQ (reference sequence). The CDR3 has 15 residues. The CDR3 DNA reads TGTGCCAGCACCGGCGGACTAGCGGGCACAGATACGCAGTATTTT. Its translation is CASTGGLAGTDTQYF.

V and J are TRBV14 and TRBJ1-5; tentatively, D is TRBD1 (5 bases). The germline V gene encodes CDR1 SGHDN and CDR2 FVKESK. The CDR3 is 20 residues long. The V gene lost 5 bases and the J gene lost 0 bases, with 26 bases spanning the gap. In nucleotides, the CDR3 is TGTGCCAGCAGCATGACCCTACTGGGACCGTTAGTTTATAGCAATCAGCCCCAGCATTTT. As protein: CASSMTLLGPLVYSNQPQHF. The whole variable domain, remainder taken from reference TRBV14 and TRBJ1-5, is EAGVTQFPSHSVIEKGQTVTLRCDPISGHDNLYWYRRVMGKEIKFLLHFVKESKQDESGMPNNRFLAERTGGTYSTLKVQPAELEDSGVYFCASSMTLLGPLVYSNQPQHFGDGTRLSIL.

The rearrangement links TRBV29-1 to TRBJ2-7; no clear D gene. Trimming shortened V by 0 bases and J by 4 bases, and 4 bases separated the two germline ends. This CDR3 spans 11 amino acids. Germline CDR1 and CDR2: SQVTM and ANQGSEA. CDR3 amino acids: CSVEDQYEQYF. CDR3 in DNA: TGCAGCGTTGAAGATCAATACGAGCAGTACTTC.

This clone has only a few counts. DNA of the CDR3: TGTGCCAGCAGTTATTCGGGACAGGGAGGTGGCTACACCTTC. This sequence encodes CASSYSGQGGGYTF. V is TRBV6-6 and J is TRBJ1-2; 9 bases map to TRBD1. Germline V gene lookup returns CDR1 MNHNY and CDR2 SVGAGI (reference sequence). This CDR3 spans 14 amino acids. Unmatched junction bases numbered 6, after V lost 3 bases and J lost 7 bases.

This clone was seen only once. This chain links TRBV5-6 with TRBJ2-1, with D tentatively TRBD1 or TRBD2 (5 bases each). V was shortened by 7 bases and J by 0 bases, with 11 bases between the two germline ends. The CDR3 is 14 amino acids. Per the germline V gene, CDR1 is SGHDT and CDR2 is YYEEEE. In DNA, the CDR3 is TGTGCCAGCGGGACGGTGAGCTCCTACAATGAGCAGTTCTTC. This encodes CASGTVSSYNEQFF.

V and J are TRBV27 and TRBJ1-1; D may be TRBD1 (5 bases). V was clipped by 11 bases and J by 5 bases, with 15 bases between them. The CDR3 runs to 12 residues. CDR1 and CDR2 (germline): MNHEY, SMNVEV (reference sequence). The CDR3 loop is CASAGLRTEAFF. As DNA, the CDR3 is TGTGCCTCGGCGGGGCTGCGAACTGAAGCTTTCTTT.

This sequence joins TRBV6-5 and TRBJ2-5; TRBD2 aligns across 7 bases. CDR1 and CDR2 (germline): MNHEY, SVGAGI. There are 12 residues in the CDR3. The J segment lost 11 bases and the V segment lost 6 bases, leaving 9 bases of the junction unmatched. CDR3 protein: CASSGLGRDQYF. In nucleotides, the CDR3 is TGTGCCAGCAGCGGATTAGGGAGGGATCAGTACTTC.

For the CDR3, the DNA is TGCAGCGTTGAAGATGGCGGGAATGAGCAGTTCTTC. This sequence encodes CSVEDGGNEQFF. J is TRBJ2-1 and V is TRBV29-1; D possibly corresponds to TRBD2 (5 bases). CDR3 length: 12 amino acids. The V end lost 0 bases, the J end lost 7 bases, and 7 bases lay between the germline ends. Germline assignment: CDR1 SQVTM and CDR2 ANQGSEA.